A single sample gave rise to the 8 T cell receptor beta chains below, sequenced in a study of OX40 agonist ivuxolimab in advanced cancers. Sequenced by immunoSEQ multiplex PCR; TCRdb stores in-frame clones only, minus some. Altogether about 33,000 clones are present, about four fifths being singletons, with the ten largest covering 20% to 25%. This specimen was CD4+ or CD8+ T cells sorted from blood, taken in a trial of the OX40 agonist ivuxolimab. The receptors here all came from an adult with an advanced solid tumor such as melanoma, head and neck, liver or kidney cancer.

The rearrangement uses TRBV5-1 and TRBJ2-5; D ambiguous. Looked up from germline, CDR1 is SGHRS and CDR2 is YFSETQ. The CDR3 runs 15 residues. V shed 0 bases and J shed 2 bases, with 11 bases lying between them. This CDR3 is CASSLASREQETQYF. CDR3 in DNA: TGCGCCAGCAGCTTGGCCTCTAGGGAACAAGAGACCCAGTACTTC.

The chain couples TRBV4-1 to TRBJ2-7; 11 bases are a match to TRBD1. Germline-derived CDR1 and CDR2 are MGHRA and YSYEKL. With V trimmed by 4 bases and J by 6 bases, 2 bases remained unmatched. CDR3 length: 13 amino acids. The CDR3 sequence: CASSRGTGGEQYF. CDR3 nucleotides: TGCGCCAGCAGCCGGGGGACAGGGGGCGAGCAGTACTTC.

The V call is TRBV28, the J call TRBJ1-1; D unresolved. Between the trimmed V and J ends, which lost 5 bases and 0 bases, there was a span of 10 bases. The CDR3 is 14 residues long. Germline lookup yields CDR1 MDHEN and CDR2 SYDVKM. CDR3 loop: CASSPDQVNTEAFF. CDR3 DNA: TGTGCCAGCAGTCCCGACCAGGTGAACACTGAAGCTTTCTTT. The full variable domain, rest sourced from reference TRBV28 and TRBJ1-1, is DVKVTQSSRYLVKRTGEKVFLECVQDMDHENMFWYRQDPGLGLRLIYFSYDVKMKEKGDIPEGYSVSREKKERFSLILESASTNQTSMYLCASSPDQVNTEAFFGQGTRLTVV.

The chain joins TRBV4-1 to TRBJ2-6; D is unclear. From germline, CDR1 is MGHRA and CDR2 YSYEKL. This CDR3 has 14 residues. Trimming left V 6 bases short and J 0 bases short, with 6 bases between. The CDR3 reads CASRGSSGANVLTF. The DNA of the CDR3 is TGCGCCAGCAGAGGTTCCTCTGGGGCCAACGTCCTGACTTTC.

This clone appeared a few times. V and J are TRBV30 and TRBJ2-7; possible D gene TRBD1, 5 bases. V lost 0 bases to trimming and J lost 2 bases, with 11 bases between them. Per germline, CDR1 GTSNPN and CDR2 SVGIG (reference sequence). The CDR3 has 14 amino acids. CDR3 DNA: TGTGCCTGGAGTGTACACTCCAGGGCCTACGAGCAGTACTTC. Protein sequence: CAWSVHSRAYEQYF.

The chain carries TRBV5-8 and TRBJ2-5; 9 positions match TRBD1. After removal of 4 bases from V and 2 bases from J, the junction contained 3 bases not matched to a gene. Germline CDR1 is SGHTS and CDR2 is YDEGEE. This CDR3 has 14 residues. This CDR3 is CASSIGTGQETQYF. In DNA form, the CDR3 reads TGTGCCAGCAGCATCGGGACAGGGCAAGAGACCCAGTACTTC.

In this sample, this clone turned up once. This chain joins TRBV7-6 and TRBJ1-4, with 8 positions matching TRBD1. In germline, CDR1 is SGHVS, CDR2 FNYEAQ. The V segment lost 0 bases and the J segment 7 bases; nucleotides outside the gene matches: 4. This CDR3 comprises 15 residues. CDR3 in amino acids: CASSLASGGREKLFF. In DNA, the CDR3 is TGTGCCAGCAGCTTAGCGTCAGGGGGCCGTGAAAAACTGTTTTTT. Combining the CDR3 with reference TRBV7-6 and TRBJ1-4 gives the whole variable domain GAGVSQSPRYKVTKRGQDVALRCDPISGHVSLYWYRQALGQGPEFLTYFNYEAQQDKSGLPNDRFSAERPEGSISTLTIQRTEQRDSAMYRCASSLASGGREKLFFGSGTQLSVL.

This sequence joins TRBV15 and TRBJ2-3; D remains unclear. The CDR3 consists of 16 residues. Per germline, CDR1 LNHNV and CDR2 YYDKDF (reference sequence). Trimming took 4 bases from V and 3 from J, leaving 17 bases between them. The CDR3 DNA is TGTGCCACCAGCACGGACCGGCTGATTGGAACAGATACGCAGTATTTT. Amino acids: CATSTDRLIGTDTQYF.